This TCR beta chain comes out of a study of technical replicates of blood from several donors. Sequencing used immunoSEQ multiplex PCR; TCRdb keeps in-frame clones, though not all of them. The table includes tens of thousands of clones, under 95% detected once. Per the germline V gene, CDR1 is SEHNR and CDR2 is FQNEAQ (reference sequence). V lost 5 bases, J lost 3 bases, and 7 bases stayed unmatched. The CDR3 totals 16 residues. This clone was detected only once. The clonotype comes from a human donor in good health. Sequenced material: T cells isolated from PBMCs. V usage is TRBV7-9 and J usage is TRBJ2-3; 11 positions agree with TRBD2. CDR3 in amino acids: CASSLYSGGDTDTQYF. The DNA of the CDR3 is TGTGCCAGCAGCCTGTATAGCGGGGGGGATACAGATACGCAGTATTTT. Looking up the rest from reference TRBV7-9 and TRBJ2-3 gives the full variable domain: DTGVSQNPRHKITKRGQNVTFRCDPISEHNRLYWYRQTLGQGPEFLTYFQNEAQLEKSRLLSDRFSAERPKGSFSTLEIQRTEQGDSAMYLCASSLYSGGDTDTQYFGPGTRLTVL.